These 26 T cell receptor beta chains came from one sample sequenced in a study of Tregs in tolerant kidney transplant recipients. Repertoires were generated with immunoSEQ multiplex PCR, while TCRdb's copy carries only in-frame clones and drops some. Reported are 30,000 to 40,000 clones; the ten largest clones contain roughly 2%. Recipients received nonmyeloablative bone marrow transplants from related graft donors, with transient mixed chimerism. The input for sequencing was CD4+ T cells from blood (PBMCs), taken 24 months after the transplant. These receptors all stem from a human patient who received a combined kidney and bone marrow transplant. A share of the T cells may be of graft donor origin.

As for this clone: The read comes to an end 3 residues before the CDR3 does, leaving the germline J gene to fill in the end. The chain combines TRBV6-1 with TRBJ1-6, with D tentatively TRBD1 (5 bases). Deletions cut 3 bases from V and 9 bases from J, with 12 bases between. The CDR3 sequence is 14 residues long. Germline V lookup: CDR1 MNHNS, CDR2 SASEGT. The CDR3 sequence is CASSDLQGGSPLHF. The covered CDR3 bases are TGTGCCAGCAGTGACCTTCAGGGTGGTTCACCC.

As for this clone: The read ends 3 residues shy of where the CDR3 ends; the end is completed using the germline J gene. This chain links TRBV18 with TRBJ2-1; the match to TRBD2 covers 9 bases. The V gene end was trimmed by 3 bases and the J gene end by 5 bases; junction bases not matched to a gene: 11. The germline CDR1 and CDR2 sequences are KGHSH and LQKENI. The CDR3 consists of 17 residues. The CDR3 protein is CASSPAGGPFVNNEQFF. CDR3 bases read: TGTGCCAGCTCACCTGCGGGAGGGCCGTTCGTGAACAATGAG.

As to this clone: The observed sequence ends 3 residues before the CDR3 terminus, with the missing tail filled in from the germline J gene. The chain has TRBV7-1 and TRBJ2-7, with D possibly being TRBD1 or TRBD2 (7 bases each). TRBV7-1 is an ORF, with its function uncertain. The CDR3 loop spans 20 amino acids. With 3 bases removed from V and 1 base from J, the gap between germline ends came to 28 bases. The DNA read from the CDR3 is TGTGCCAGCAGCTCCCAAGCCCCGACAGGGAGGGGGAGGTTGTCCTACGAG. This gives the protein CASSSQAPTGRGRLSYE. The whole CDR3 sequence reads CASSSQAPTGRGRLSYEQYF.

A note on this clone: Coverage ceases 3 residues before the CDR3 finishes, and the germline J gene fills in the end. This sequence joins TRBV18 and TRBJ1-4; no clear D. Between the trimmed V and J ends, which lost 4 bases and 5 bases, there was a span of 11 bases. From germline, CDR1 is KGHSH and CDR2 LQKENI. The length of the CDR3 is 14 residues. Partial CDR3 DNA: TGTGCCAGCTCACAAAGGACGGGGAATGAAAAA. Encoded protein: CASSQRTGNEK. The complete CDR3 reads CASSQRTGNEKLFF.

The CDR3 spells CASSPGTGLLEQYF. Partial CDR3 DNA: TGTGCCAGCAGCCCTGGGACAGGGCTACTCGAG. The rearrangement uses TRBV5-6 and TRBJ2-7; 9 bases align to TRBD1. The DNA ends 3 residues before the CDR3 does, and the rest of the CDR3 is filled in from the germline J gene. The CDR3 consists of 14 residues. Trimming cost V 4 bases and J 6 bases; bases outside gene matches: 8. Germline CDR1 reads SGHDT; CDR2 reads YYEEEE.

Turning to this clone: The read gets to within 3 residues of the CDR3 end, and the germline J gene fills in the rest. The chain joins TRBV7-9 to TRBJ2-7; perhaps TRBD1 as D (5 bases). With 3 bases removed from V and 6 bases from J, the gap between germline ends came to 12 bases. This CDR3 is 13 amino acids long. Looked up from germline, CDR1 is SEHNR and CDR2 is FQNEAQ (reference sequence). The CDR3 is CASSFRERGEQYF. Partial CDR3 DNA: TGTGCCAGCAGCTTCAGGGAAAGGGGCGAG.

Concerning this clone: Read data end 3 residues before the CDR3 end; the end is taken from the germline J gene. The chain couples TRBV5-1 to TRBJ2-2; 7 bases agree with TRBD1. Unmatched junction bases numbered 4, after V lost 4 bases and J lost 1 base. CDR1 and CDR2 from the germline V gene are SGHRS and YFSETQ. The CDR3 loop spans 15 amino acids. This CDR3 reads CASSPWTGNTGELFF. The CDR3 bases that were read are TGCGCCAGCAGCCCCTGGACAGGGAACACCGGGGAG.

The CDR3 sequence: CSVGPSPGESNYGYTF. The covered CDR3 bases are TGCAGCGTTGGCCCCAGCCCAGGAGAAAGTAACTATGGC. The rearrangement links TRBV29-1 to TRBJ1-2; D unresolved. The CDR3 is cut off 3 residues early in the read; its end comes from the germline J gene. V lost 4 bases, J lost 1 base, and 19 bases lay in between. Germline loops: CDR1 SQVTM, CDR2 ANQGSEA. CDR3 length equals 16 residues. The variable domain in full, with the rest retrieved from reference TRBV29-1 and TRBJ1-2, is SAVISQKPSRDICQRGTSLTIQCQVDSQVTMMFWYRQQPGQSLTLIATANQGSEATYESGFVIDKFPISRPNLTFSTLTVSNMSPEDSSIYLCSVGPSPGESNYGYTFGSGTRLTVV.

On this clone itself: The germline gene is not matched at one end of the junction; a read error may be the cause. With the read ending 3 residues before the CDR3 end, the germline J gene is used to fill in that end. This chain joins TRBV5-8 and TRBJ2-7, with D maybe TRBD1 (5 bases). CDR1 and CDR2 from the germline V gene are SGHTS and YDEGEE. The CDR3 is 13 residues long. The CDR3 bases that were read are TGTGCCAGCAACTTGCAGGGTGGCTACGAG. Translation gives CASNLQGGYE. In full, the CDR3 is CASNLQGGYEQYF.

The sequenced part of the CDR3 DNA is TGTGCCAGCAGTGAACTCCAGAAGGCCTATAATTCACCC. Protein sequence: CASSELQKAYNSP. The entire CDR3 reads CASSELQKAYNSPLHF. The rearrangement uses TRBV2 and TRBJ1-6; D unresolved. The sequenced fragment ends 3 residues before the CDR3 boundary, so the rest is inferred from the germline J gene. Trimming took off 2 bases at V and 2 bases at J, with 10 bases between the two ends. CDR3 length equals 16 residues. Germline V gives CDR1 SNHLY, CDR2 FYNNEI.

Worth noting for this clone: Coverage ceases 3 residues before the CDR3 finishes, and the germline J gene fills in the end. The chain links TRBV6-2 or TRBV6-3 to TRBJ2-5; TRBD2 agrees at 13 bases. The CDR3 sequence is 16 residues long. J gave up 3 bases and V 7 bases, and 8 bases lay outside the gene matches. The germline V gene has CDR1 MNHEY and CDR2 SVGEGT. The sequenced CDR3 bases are TGTGCCAGCAACGGACTAGCGGGAGTCGTCGAAGAGACC. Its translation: CASNGLAGVVEET. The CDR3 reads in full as CASNGLAGVVEETQYF.

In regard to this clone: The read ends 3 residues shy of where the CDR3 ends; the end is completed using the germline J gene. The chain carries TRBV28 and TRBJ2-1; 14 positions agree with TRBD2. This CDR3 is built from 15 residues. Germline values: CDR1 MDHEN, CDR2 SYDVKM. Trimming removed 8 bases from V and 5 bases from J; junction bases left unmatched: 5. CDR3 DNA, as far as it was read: TGTGCCAGCTTTCCGGGACTAGCGGGAGACAATGAG. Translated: CASFPGLAGDNE. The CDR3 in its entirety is CASFPGLAGDNEQFF. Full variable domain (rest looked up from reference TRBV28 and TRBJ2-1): DVKVTQSSRYLVKRTGEKVFLECVQDMDHENMFWYRQDPGLGLRLIYFSYDVKMKEKGDIPEGYSVSREKKERFSLILESASTNQTSMYLCASFPGLAGDNEQFFGPGTRLTVL.

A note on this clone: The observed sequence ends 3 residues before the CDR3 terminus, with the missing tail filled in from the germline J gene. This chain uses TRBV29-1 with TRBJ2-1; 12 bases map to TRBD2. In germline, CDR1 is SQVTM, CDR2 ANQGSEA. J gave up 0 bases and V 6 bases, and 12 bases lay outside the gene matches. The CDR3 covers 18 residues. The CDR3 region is CSVHRLAGDSSSYNEQFF. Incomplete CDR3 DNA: TGCAGCGTCCACCGACTAGCGGGAGACTCGAGCTCCTACAATGAG.

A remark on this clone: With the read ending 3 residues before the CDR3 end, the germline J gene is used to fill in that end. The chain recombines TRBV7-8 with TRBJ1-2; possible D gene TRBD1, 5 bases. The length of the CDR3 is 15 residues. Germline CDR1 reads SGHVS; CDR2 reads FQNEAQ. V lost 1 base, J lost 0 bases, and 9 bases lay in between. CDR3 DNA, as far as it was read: TGTGCCAGCAGCTTAGGGGAGACAGCTAACTATGGC. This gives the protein CASSLGETANYG. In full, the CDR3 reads CASSLGETANYGYTF.

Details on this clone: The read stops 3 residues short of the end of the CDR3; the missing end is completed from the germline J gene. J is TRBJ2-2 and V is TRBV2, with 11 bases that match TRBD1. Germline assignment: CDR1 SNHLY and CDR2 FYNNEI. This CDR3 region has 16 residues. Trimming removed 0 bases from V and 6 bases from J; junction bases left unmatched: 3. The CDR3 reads CASSEARGQGAGELFF. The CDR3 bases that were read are TGTGCCAGCAGTGAAGCGCGGGGACAGGGGGCCGGGGAG.

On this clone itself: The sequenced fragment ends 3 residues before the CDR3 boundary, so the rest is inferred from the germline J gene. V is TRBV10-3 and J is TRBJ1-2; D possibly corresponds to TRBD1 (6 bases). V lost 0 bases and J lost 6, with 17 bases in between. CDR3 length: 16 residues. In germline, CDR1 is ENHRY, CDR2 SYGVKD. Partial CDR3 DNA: TGTGCCATCAGTGAGTCTGGGACGCAAACAGGGAATGGC. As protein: CAISESGTQTGNG. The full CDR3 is CAISESGTQTGNGYTF.

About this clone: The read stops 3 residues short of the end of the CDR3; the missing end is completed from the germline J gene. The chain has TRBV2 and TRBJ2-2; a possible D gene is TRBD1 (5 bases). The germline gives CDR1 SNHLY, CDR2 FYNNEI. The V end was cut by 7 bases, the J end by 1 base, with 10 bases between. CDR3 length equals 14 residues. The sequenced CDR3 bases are TGTGCCAGCAAAATAAGGGGGAACACCGGGGAG. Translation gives CASKIRGNTGE. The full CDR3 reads CASKIRGNTGELFF.

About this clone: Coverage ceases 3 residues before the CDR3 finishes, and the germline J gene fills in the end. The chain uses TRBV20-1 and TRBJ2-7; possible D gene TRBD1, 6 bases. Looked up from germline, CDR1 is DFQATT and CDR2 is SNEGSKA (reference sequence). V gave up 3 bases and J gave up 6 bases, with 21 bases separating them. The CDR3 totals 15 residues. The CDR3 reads CSASELQGLLSEQYF. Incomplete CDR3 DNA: TGCAGTGCTAGTGAACTCCAGGGGTTGTTAAGCGAG.

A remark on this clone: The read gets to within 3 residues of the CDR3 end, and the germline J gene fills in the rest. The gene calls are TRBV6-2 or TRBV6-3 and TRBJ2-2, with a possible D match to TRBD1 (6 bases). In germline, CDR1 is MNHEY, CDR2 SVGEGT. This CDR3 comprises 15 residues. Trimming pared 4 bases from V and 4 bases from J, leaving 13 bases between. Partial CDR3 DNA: TGTGCCAGCAGTTCCTTAGGGGGTGGCACCGGGGAG. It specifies CASSSLGGGTGE. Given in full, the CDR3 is CASSSLGGGTGELFF.

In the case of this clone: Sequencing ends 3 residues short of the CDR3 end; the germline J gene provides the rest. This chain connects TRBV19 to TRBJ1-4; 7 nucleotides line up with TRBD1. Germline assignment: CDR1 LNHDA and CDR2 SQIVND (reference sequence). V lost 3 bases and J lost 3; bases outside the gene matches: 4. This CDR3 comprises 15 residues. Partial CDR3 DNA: TGTGCCAGTAGTATCTATGGGACAGCTAATGAAAAA. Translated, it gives CASSIYGTANEK. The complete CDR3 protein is CASSIYGTANEKLFF.

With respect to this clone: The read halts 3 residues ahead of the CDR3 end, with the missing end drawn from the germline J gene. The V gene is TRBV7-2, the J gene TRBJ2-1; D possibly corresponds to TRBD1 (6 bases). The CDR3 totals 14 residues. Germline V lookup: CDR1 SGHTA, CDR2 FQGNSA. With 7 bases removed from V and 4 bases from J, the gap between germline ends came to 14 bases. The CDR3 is CASTPSTGYNEQFF. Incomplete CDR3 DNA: TGTGCCAGCACCCCTTCAACAGGGTACAATGAG.

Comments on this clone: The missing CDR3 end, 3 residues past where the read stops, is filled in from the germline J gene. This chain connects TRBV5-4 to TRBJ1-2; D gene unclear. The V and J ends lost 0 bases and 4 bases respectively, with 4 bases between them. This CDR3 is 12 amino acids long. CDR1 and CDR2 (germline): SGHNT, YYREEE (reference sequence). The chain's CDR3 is CASSLEGYGYTF. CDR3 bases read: TGTGCCAGCAGCTTGGAGGGCTATGGC.

The sequenced CDR3 bases are TGCGCCAGCGCGAGGACTAGCGGGAGCTATGAG. The encoded protein is CASARTSGSYE. The entire CDR3 protein reads CASARTSGSYEQFF. This chain connects TRBV5-1 to TRBJ2-1; TRBD2 matches at 13 bases. The CDR3 is cut off 3 residues early in the read; its end comes from the germline J gene. This CDR3 has 14 amino acids. Germline V CDR1 and CDR2: SGHRS, YFSETQ. The V segment lost 7 bases and the J segment 8 bases; nucleotides outside the gene matches: 6.

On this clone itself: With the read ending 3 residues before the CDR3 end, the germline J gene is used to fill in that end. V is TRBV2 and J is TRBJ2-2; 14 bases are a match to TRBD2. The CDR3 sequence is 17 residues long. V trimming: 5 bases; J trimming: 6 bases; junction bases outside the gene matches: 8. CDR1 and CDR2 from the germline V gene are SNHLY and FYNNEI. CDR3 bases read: TGTGCCAGCAGTCCGGGACTAGCGGGAGACCCCCCCGGGGAG. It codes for CASSPGLAGDPPGE. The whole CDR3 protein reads CASSPGLAGDPPGELFF.

The CDR3: CASSLGDRNYGYTF. The CDR3 DNA, read in part, is TGTGCCAGCAGTCTGGGGGACAGGAACTATGGC. This chain links TRBV2 with TRBJ1-2, with 8 bases fitting TRBD1. The CDR3 end falls 3 residues outside the read, so it is completed with the germline J gene. CDR1 SNHLY and CDR2 FYNNEI come from the germline V gene. The CDR3 is 14 amino acids. After removal of 5 bases from V and 2 bases from J, the junction contained 4 bases not matched to a gene.

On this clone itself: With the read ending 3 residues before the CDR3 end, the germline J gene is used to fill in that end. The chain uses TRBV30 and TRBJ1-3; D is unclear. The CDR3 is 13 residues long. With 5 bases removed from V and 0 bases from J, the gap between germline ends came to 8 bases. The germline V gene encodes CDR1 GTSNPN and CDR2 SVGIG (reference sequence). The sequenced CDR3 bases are TGTGCCTGGCGCAGGTTCTCTGGAAACACC. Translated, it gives CAWRRFSGNT. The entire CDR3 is CAWRRFSGNTIYF.